This T cell receptor (beta chain) emerged from a study of blood T cells in healthy people across ages. Regarding the study as a whole: Estimates based on one million T cells were treated as lower bounds. Researchers said unsorted PBMCs prevented a conclusive naive versus antigen-experienced comparison.

Alongside a J-beta primer mix, a sample-barcoded 5' primer served in a second PCR lasting about 7 to 12 cycles. Unique molecular identifiers of 12 random nucleotides labeled each cDNA. TCRdb re-analysed the 5' RACE reads in MiXCR, keeping a single row per CDR3 protein. Altogether 1.2 million to 1.5 million distinct CDR3 sequences are present, 59% being singletons, with the ten largest covering roughly 6.3%. As regards this clonotype: The antigen is undetermined.

Donation came from healthy Caucasian individuals in Russia who were aged about 6 to 100. Trimming took 5 bases from V and 2 from J; bases not matched to a gene: 5. The CDR3 sequence is 15 residues long. CDR1 SEHNR and CDR2 FQNEAQ come from the germline V gene (reference sequence). This chain joins TRBV7-9 and TRBJ1-5; the match to TRBD1 covers 8 bases. Sequencing was carried out using blood. The source is a man younger than 35 in good health. Here the CDR3 DNA reads TGTGCCAGCAGCACGGACAGGGAGGGCAATCAGCCCCAGCATTTT. As protein: CASSTDREGNQPQHF.